Below, 28 T cell receptor beta chains from the same sample are listed, as sequenced in a study of blood T cell repertoires in COVID-19. Some clones are missing from TCRdb's copy, which holds only in-frame ones; the method was immunoSEQ multiplex PCR. Here the sample spans 46,000 or so clones, around 90% being singletons. The sequencing input was peripheral blood. Receptors were obtained from a man in his 70s with active COVID-19.

The chain employs TRBV2 and TRBJ2-2; 9 bases map to TRBD1. J gave up 5 bases and V 10 bases, and 5 bases lay outside the gene matches. The V gene's germline CDR1 is SNHLY and CDR2 FYNNEI. This CDR3 is 13 amino acids long. The CDR3 protein is CATGQGRTGELFF. For the CDR3, the DNA is TGTGCCACGGGACAGGGAAGGACCGGGGAGCTGTTTTTT.

The rearrangement joins TRBV7-2 to TRBJ1-4; D is undetermined. V was cut by 1 base and J by 8 bases, with 11 bases left in between. This CDR3 has 14 amino acids. Germline CDR1 reads SGHTA; CDR2 reads FQGNSA. CDR3 protein: CASSLGRSAEKLFF. The CDR3 nucleotides read TGTGCCAGCAGCTTAGGGAGGAGTGCGGAAAAACTGTTTTTT.

The chain employs TRBV28 and TRBJ1-6; D ambiguous. With 7 bases removed from V and 3 bases from J, the gap between germline ends came to 13 bases. This CDR3 is 15 amino acids long. Germline V gene lookup returns CDR1 MDHEN and CDR2 SYDVKM. DNA of the CDR3: TGTGCCAGCACCCCCCCAGACATCTATAATTCACCCCTCCACTTT. This codes for CASTPPDIYNSPLHF.

The rearrangement uses TRBV5-1 and TRBJ2-6; perhaps TRBD1 as D (7 bases). V was trimmed by 3 bases and J by 4 bases, leaving 11 bases between them. Germline lookup yields CDR1 SGHRS and CDR2 YFSETQ. CDR3 length equals 15 residues. The CDR3, as DNA: TGCGCCAGCAGCTCAGGGGGGCCAGGGGCCAACGTCCTGACTTTC. Translated, it gives CASSSGGPGANVLTF.

This chain uses TRBV2 with TRBJ2-7; 8 nucleotides match TRBD1. With 6 bases clipped from V and 7 bases from J, the junction kept 11 bases outside the gene matches. Germline V gene data show CDR1 as SNHLY and CDR2 as FYNNEI. The CDR3 sequence is 14 residues long. CDR3 amino acids: CASRLGDRRLEQYF. The CDR3 DNA follows: TGTGCCAGCAGATTAGGGGACAGGCGATTGGAGCAGTACTTC.

The chain recombines TRBV7-8 with TRBJ2-7; the D gene is possibly TRBD1 (6 bases). The CDR3 consists of 16 residues. V was pared by 0 bases and J by 1 base, with 13 bases between. The germline V gene has CDR1 SGHVS and CDR2 FQNEAQ. For the CDR3, the DNA is TGTGCCAGCAGCTTAGCCGCAGGGGTTGGTTCCTACGAGCAGTACTTC. Protein product: CASSLAAGVGSYEQYF.

This sequence joins TRBV4-2 and TRBJ1-6; 7 bases agree with TRBD1. The V segment lost 0 bases and the J segment 7 bases; nucleotides outside the gene matches: 12. The CDR3 has 18 amino acids. Germline-derived CDR1 and CDR2 are LGHNA and YNFKEQ. CDR3 DNA: TGTGCCAGCAGCCAAGATCTTGGTTGGGCCAGGGGGAATTCACCCCTCCACTTT. It translates to CASSQDLGWARGNSPLHF.

V and J are TRBV4-2 and TRBJ2-7; the match to TRBD1 covers 9 bases. CDR1 and CDR2 (germline): LGHNA, YNFKEQ. Losses at the gene ends were 7 bases for V and 1 base for J; bases not matched to a gene: 5. The CDR3 runs 14 residues. The CDR3 nucleotides are TGTGCCAGCAAACCGGGACAGGGATCCTACGAGCAGTACTTC. It specifies CASKPGQGSYEQYF.

This chain joins TRBV29-1 and TRBJ2-2; TRBD2 might be the D (6 bases). V dropped 7 bases and J dropped 4 bases, with 19 bases sitting between them. This CDR3 has 15 residues. In germline, CDR1 is SQVTM, CDR2 ANQGSEA. The CDR3: CSAGGGTSTTGELFF. CDR3 bases: TGCAGCGCCGGCGGCGGGACCTCGACCACCGGGGAGCTGTTTTTT.

J is TRBJ2-1 and V is TRBV5-1; 13 bases are a match to TRBD2. Germline values: CDR1 SGHRS, CDR2 YFSETQ. Trimming at V came to 5 bases and at J to 0 bases, leaving 5 bases not matched to a gene. This CDR3 is 17 amino acids long. The CDR3 region is CASRRTSGGYSYNEQFF. The CDR3, as DNA: TGCGCCAGCAGACGGACTAGCGGGGGTTACTCCTACAATGAGCAGTTCTTC.

The V call is TRBV4-1, the J call TRBJ2-5; weak D call: TRBD2 (6 bases). Germline CDR1 reads MGHRA; CDR2 reads YSYEKL. V lost 0 bases and J lost 9, with 17 bases in between. The CDR3 runs to 15 residues. The CDR3 loop is CASSQDSGPGGAQYF. CDR3 DNA: TGCGCCAGCAGCCAAGATTCCGGTCCCGGAGGGGCCCAGTACTTC.

V and J are TRBV11-2 and TRBJ2-3, with D possibly TRBD1 on 6 matching bases. CDR1 and CDR2 (germline): SGHAT, FQNNGV. Trimming removed 5 bases from V and 0 bases from J, with 12 bases in between. The CDR3 totals 15 residues. The DNA for the CDR3 is TGTGCCAGCAGCACAGGACAGAAAAGCACAGATACGCAGTATTTT. The encoded protein is CASSTGQKSTDTQYF.

The genes are TRBV4-1 and TRBJ2-7; tentative D call: TRBD2 (5 bases). V lost 0 bases, J lost 3 bases, and 12 bases lay in between. The germline V gene encodes CDR1 MGHRA and CDR2 YSYEKL. The CDR3 is 15 amino acids. CDR3 nucleotide sequence: TGCGCCAGCAGCCAAGATCTCGGGAATCTCTACGAGCAGTACTTC. This sequence encodes CASSQDLGNLYEQYF.

The chain couples TRBV6-4 to TRBJ2-7; 8 positions agree with TRBD1. There are 15 residues in the CDR3. V gave up 4 bases and J gave up 4 bases; unmatched junction bases: 9. Germline V gene data show CDR1 as MRHNA and CDR2 as SNTAGT. The CDR3 loop reads CASSGPGGFFYEQYF. CDR3 in DNA: TGTGCCAGCAGTGGACCAGGGGGCTTTTTTTACGAGCAGTACTTC.

This clone was detected a few times. The chain uses TRBV4-3 and TRBJ1-5; possibly TRBD1 for D (5 bases). V shed 1 base and J shed 1 base, with 23 bases lying between them. The CDR3 is made up of 20 amino acids. Germline-derived CDR1 and CDR2 are LGHNA and YSLEER. The CDR3 loop reads CASSQVQILGPEGSNQPQHF. The CDR3 DNA is TGCGCCAGCAGCCAAGTACAAATACTGGGGCCCGAAGGGAGCAATCAGCCCCAGCATTTT.

This clone came up a few times. The chain has TRBV5-4 and TRBJ1-1; D gene unclear. Germline CDR1 and CDR2: SGHNT and YYREEE (reference sequence). This CDR3 has 14 amino acids. V was clipped by 5 bases and J by 4 bases, with 15 bases between them. CDR3 bases: TGTGCCAGCAGGCGGACCGGGAGAGGCACTGAAGCTTTCTTT. It encodes CASRRTGRGTEAFF.

The chain couples TRBV7-2 to TRBJ2-7, with TRBD1 matching 9 bases. After removal of 3 bases from V and 2 bases from J, the junction contained 2 bases not matched to a gene. Per germline, CDR1 SGHTA and CDR2 FQGNSA. The CDR3 is 14 residues long. CDR3 DNA: TGTGCCAGCAGCTTCGGGACAGGGACCTACGAGCAGTACTTC. It translates to CASSFGTGTYEQYF.

Only a few counts were recorded for this clone. The CDR3 is CATSGGSPSNYGYTF. Here the CDR3 DNA reads TGTGCCACCAGTGGAGGCAGTCCTTCTAACTATGGCTACACCTTC. The chain employs TRBV24-1 and TRBJ1-2; D is unclear. The CDR3 has 15 amino acids. Germline values: CDR1 KGHDR, CDR2 SFDVKD. The ends were cut back, 5 bases at V and 0 bases at J, with 12 bases in the middle.

The V gene is TRBV6-6, the J gene TRBJ1-4, with 7 nucleotides matching TRBD1. This CDR3 spans 14 amino acids. The junction had 4 bases not matched to a gene; V was cut back by 4 bases and J by 5 bases. Germline V gene lookup returns CDR1 MNHNY and CDR2 SVGAGI (reference sequence). CDR3 amino acids: CASSSGQTNEKLFF. CDR3 nucleotides: TGTGCCAGCAGTTCGGGACAGACAAATGAAAAACTGTTTTTT.

V usage is TRBV7-2 and J usage is TRBJ2-7; 10 bases map to TRBD1. Germline V gene lookup returns CDR1 SGHTA and CDR2 FQGNSA. The CDR3 runs 16 residues. V dropped 0 bases and J dropped 5; count of bases not matched to a gene: 7. The CDR3, as DNA: TGTGCCAGCAGCTTAGCCCGGGACAGGGGATGGAACGAGCAGTACTTC. The encoded protein is CASSLARDRGWNEQYF.

The CDR3 DNA reads as TGTGCCACCCAGCCAAGGTCCAGCGGGCGTTACAATGAGCAGTTCTTC. As protein: CATQPRSSGRYNEQFF. The chain has TRBV3-1 (or the pseudogene TRBV3-2) and TRBJ2-1; tentative D call: TRBD2 (6 bases). V was cut by 10 bases and J by 4 bases, with 23 bases left in between. Per germline, CDR1 LGHDT and CDR2 YNNKEL (reference sequence). This CDR3 contains 16 residues.

The chain is built from TRBV3-1 (or the pseudogene TRBV3-2) and TRBJ1-6; the D gene is possibly TRBD1 (6 bases). This CDR3 has 14 residues. The V end lost 4 bases, the J end lost 11 bases, and 15 bases lay between the germline ends. The germline CDR1 and CDR2 sequences are LGHDT and YNNKEL (reference sequence). The CDR3 here is CASSPSGGATPLHF. CDR3 sequence (DNA): TGTGCCAGCAGCCCCTCTGGGGGCGCGACACCCCTCCACTTT.

The chain recombines TRBV7-3 with TRBJ2-7; 8 bases line up with TRBD1. Germline assignment: CDR1 SGHTA and CDR2 FQGTGA. The J segment lost 5 bases and the V segment lost 2 bases, leaving 5 bases of the junction unmatched. The CDR3 consists of 14 residues. In DNA form, the CDR3 reads TGTGCCAGCAGCTTAGCCTCAGGGGGCCACGAGCAGTACTTC. Protein product: CASSLASGGHEQYF. The full variable domain, with the rest looked up from reference TRBV7-3 and TRBJ2-7, is GAGVSQTPSNKVTEKGKYVELRCDPISGHTALYWYRQSLGQGPEFLIYFQGTGAADDSGLPNDRFFAVRPEGSVSTLKIQRTERGDSAVYLCASSLASGGHEQYFGPGTRLTVT.

The V and J genes are TRBV19 and TRBJ2-5, with TRBD2 as a possible D gene (5 bases). The CDR3 is made up of 11 amino acids. Germline V gene sequence: CDR1 LNHDA, CDR2 SQIVND (reference sequence). V lost 5 bases and J lost 5, with 6 bases in between. The CDR3 reads CASSERETQYF. CDR3 bases: TGTGCCAGTAGTGAGCGGGAGACCCAGTACTTC.

The V call is TRBV28, the J call TRBJ2-1; unclear D gene. CDR1 is MDHEN and CDR2 is SYDVKM in the germline V gene. Trimming removed 4 bases from V and 6 bases from J, with 19 bases in between. The CDR3 is 16 amino acids. The CDR3 DNA follows: TGTGCCAGCAGTTCGACCCCCCCGCCGGGTTCCAATGAGCAGTTCTTC. Protein product: CASSSTPPPGSNEQFF.

This clone was picked up one time. This chain joins TRBV18 and TRBJ2-3, with 8 bases fitting TRBD1. The CDR3 loop spans 13 amino acids. Germline CDR1 is KGHSH and CDR2 is LQKENI. The CDR3 bases are TGTGCGGGCACGGGACAGGGCACAGATACGCAGTATTTT. It codes for CAGTGQGTDTQYF.

V usage is TRBV7-3 and J usage is TRBJ1-6; D unresolved. Trimming removed 3 bases from V and 1 base from J, with 7 bases in between. Per germline, CDR1 SGHTA and CDR2 FQGTGA. This CDR3 is 15 amino acids long. The CDR3 region has the DNA TGTGCCAGCAGCTTCAGCGATTCCTATAATTCACCCCTCCACTTT. Its translation: CASSFSDSYNSPLHF. The full variable domain, its missing parts supplied by reference TRBV7-3 and TRBJ1-6, is GAGVSQTPSNKVTEKGKYVELRCDPISGHTALYWYRQSLGQGPEFLIYFQGTGAADDSGLPNDRFFAVRPEGSVSTLKIQRTERGDSAVYLCASSFSDSYNSPLHFGNGTRLTVT.

This chain links TRBV6-5 with TRBJ2-7, with D unresolved. Trimming removed 4 bases from V and 2 bases from J, with 6 bases in between. CDR1 MNHEY and CDR2 SVGAGI come from the germline V gene. The CDR3 extends over 12 amino acids. The DNA for the CDR3 is TGTGCCAGCAGTTCCCCAACCTACGAGCAGTACTTC. Translation: CASSSPTYEQYF.